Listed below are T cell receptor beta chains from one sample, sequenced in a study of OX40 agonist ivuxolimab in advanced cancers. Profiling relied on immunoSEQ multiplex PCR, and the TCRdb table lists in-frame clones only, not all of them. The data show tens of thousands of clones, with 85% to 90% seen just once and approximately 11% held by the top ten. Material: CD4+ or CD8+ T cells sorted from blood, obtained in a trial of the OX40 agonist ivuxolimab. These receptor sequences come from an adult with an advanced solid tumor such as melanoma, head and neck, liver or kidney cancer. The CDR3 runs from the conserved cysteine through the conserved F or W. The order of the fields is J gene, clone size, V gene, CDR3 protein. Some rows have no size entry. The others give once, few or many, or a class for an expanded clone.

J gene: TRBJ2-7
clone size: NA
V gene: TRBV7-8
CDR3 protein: CASSLYPGRYEQYF

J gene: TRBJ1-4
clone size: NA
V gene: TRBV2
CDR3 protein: CASSEARDWDEKLFF

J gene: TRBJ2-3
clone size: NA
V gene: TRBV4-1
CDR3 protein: CASSPPLLAGGPRADTQYF

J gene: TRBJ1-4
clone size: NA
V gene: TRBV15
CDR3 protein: CATSSVWATNEKLFF

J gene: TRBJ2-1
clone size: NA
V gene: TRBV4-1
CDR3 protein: CASSRVGRGDQFF

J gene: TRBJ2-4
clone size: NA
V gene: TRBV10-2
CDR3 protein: CASSTQPGKNIQYF

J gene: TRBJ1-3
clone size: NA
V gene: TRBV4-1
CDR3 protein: CASSQVASGNTIYF

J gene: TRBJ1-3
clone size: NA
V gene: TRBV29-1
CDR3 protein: CSVEDSSPATGNTIYF

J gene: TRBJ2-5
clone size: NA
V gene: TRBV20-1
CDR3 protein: CSAMRQETQYF

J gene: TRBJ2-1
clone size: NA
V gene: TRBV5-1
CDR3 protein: CASRFQNNEQFF

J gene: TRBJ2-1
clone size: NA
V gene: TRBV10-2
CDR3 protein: CASRLAGGSNEQFF

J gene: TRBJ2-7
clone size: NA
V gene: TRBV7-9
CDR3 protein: CASSYPARYEQYF

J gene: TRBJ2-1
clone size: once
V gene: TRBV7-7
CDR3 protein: CASSPTSSSYNEQFF

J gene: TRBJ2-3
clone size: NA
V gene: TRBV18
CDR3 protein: CASSPTLRTGNTDTQYF

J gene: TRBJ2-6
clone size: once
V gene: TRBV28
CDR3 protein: CASSCRYLTQSRANVLTF

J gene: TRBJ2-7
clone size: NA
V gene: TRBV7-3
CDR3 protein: CASSFFGTGDYEQYF

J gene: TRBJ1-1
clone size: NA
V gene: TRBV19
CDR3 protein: CASSIHLNTEAFF

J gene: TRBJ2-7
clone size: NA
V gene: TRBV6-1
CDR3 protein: CASSFGLAAEQYF

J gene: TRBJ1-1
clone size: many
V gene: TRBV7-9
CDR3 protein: CASSLVQGNSEAFF

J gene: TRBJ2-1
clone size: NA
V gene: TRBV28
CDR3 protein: CASSPPPWAGGASYNEQFF

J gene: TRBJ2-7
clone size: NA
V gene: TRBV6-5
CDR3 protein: CASSYTGDYEQYF

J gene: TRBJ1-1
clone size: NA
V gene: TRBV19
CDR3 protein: CASSMPRQGGNTEAFF

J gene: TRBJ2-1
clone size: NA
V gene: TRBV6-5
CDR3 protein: CASSHSDEQFF

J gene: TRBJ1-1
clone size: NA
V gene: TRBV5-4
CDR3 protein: CASSLARTVNTEAFF

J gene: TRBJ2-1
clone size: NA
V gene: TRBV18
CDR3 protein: CASSPPRTISYNEQFF

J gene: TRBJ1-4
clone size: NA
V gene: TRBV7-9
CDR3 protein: CASSLQAINEKLFF

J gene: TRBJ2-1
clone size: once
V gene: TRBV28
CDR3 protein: CASSYFYNEQFF

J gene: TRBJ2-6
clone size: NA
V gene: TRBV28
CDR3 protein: CASSPGGSSGANVLTF

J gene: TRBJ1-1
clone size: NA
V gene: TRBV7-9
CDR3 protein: CASQWDGNTEAFF

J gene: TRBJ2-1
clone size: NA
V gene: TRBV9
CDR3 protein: CASSVGFYNEQFF

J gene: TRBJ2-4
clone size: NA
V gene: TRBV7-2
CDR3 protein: CASRPGFGVNIQYF

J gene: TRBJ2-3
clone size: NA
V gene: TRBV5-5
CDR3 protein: CASSRTGLRDTQYF

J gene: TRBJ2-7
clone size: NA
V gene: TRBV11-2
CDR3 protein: CASSLAGGPEEQYF

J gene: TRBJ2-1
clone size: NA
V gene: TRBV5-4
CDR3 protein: CASSAREEQFF

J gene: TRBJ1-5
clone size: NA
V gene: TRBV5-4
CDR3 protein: CASSSGPAQPQHF

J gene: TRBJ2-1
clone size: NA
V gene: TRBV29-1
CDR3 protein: CSFGSGDTYNEQFF

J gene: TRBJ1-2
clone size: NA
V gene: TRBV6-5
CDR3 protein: CASSWTRDRDGYTF

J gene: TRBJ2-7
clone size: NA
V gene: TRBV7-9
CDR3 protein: CASSSGLDFYEQYF

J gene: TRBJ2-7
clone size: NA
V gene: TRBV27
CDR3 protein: CASSDRGEVDEQYF

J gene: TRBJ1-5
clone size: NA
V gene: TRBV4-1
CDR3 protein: CASSQGGSNQPQHF

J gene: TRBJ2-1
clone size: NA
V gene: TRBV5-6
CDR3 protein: CASSLGPGLLEQFF

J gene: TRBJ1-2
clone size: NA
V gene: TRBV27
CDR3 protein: CASSGRAPYGYTF

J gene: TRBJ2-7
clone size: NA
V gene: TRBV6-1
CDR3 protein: CASSEVLGYEQYF

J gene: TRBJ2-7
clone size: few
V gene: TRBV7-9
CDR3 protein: CASSFGLAVYEQYF

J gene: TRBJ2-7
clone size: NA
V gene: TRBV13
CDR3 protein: CASSSGLGAYEQYF

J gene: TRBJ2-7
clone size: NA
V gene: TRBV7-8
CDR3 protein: CASSLRGQSLEQYF

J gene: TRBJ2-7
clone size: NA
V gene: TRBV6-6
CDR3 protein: CASSYSDYDAYEQYF

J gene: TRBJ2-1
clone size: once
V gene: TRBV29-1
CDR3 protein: CSASEGGGYNEQFF

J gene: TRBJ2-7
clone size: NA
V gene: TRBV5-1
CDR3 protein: CASSPDRGHEQYF

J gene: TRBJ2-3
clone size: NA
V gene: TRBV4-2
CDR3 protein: CASGPEATGLTDTQYF